Below are 5 T cell receptor beta chains sequenced from a single sample in a study of control samples from healthy donors and cancer patients. Profiled with immunoSEQ multiplex PCR; TCRdb holds only in-frame clones, not every one. This table holds about 190,000 clones. The source material was blood. All receptors come from a woman aged 25 to 39 in good health.

The V gene is TRBV10-2, the J gene TRBJ1-2, with D possibly being TRBD1 (6 bases). The V end was cut by 0 bases, the J end by 7 bases, with 15 bases between. In germline, CDR1 is WSHSY, CDR2 SAAADI. This CDR3 region has 15 residues. The chain's CDR3 is CASSESIEQGSGYTF. Here the CDR3 DNA reads TGCGCCAGCAGTGAGTCGATAGAACAGGGAAGTGGCTACACCTTC.

CDR3 nucleotide sequence: TGTGCCAGCAGTCCCGCCGGACAGGCGCCGAAACTGTTTTTT. This codes for CASSPAGQAPKLFF. This chain links TRBV27 with TRBJ1-4, with TRBD1 matching 7 bases. CDR1 is MNHEY and CDR2 is SMNVEV in the germline V gene (reference sequence). Germline trimming cut 5 bases from V and 11 bases from J; bases unmatched to any gene: 11. The CDR3 spans 14 residues. Complete variable domain (other parts from reference TRBV27 and TRBJ1-4): EAQVTQNPRYLITVTGKKLTVTCSQNMNHEYMSWYRQDPGLGLRQIYYSMNVEVTDKGDVPEGYKVSRKEKRNFPLILESPSPNQTSLYFCASSPAGQAPKLFFGSGTQLSVL.

The chain is built from TRBV4-1 and TRBJ2-7; 10 bases align to TRBD1. Germline assignment: CDR1 MGHRA and CDR2 YSYEKL. The trim removed 4 bases at V and 0 bases at J, leaving 12 bases unmatched. The CDR3 runs 18 residues. In nucleotides, the CDR3 is TGCGCCAGCAGCCCCCGGACAGGGGGTGAAATCAGCTCCTACGAGCAGTACTTC. Translated, it gives CASSPRTGGEISSYEQYF.

CDR3 coding DNA: TGCGCCAGCAGCTCTACAGCCGCGTCGTTAGGAAACACTGAAGCTTTCTTT. Its protein product is CASSSTAASLGNTEAFF. The chain has TRBV4-3 and TRBJ1-1; D remains ambiguous. The CDR3 is 17 amino acids. Germline V gene lookup returns CDR1 LGHNA and CDR2 YSLEER. Between the trimmed V and J ends, which lost 5 bases and 2 bases, there was a span of 21 bases.

V is TRBV5-8 and J is TRBJ1-4; TRBD1 matches 10 bases. This CDR3 region has 15 residues. Per germline, CDR1 SGHTS and CDR2 YDEGEE. V was pared by 4 bases and J by 8 bases, with 8 bases of the junction left unmatched. CDR3 residues: CASSLGTGDFEKLFF. CDR3 nucleotide sequence: TGTGCCAGCAGCCTAGGGACAGGGGATTTCGAAAAACTGTTTTTT. Looking up the rest from reference TRBV5-8 and TRBJ1-4 gives the full variable domain: EAGVTQSPTHLIKTRGQQATLRCSPISGHTSVYWYQQALGLGLQFLLWYDEGEERNRGNFPPRFSGRQFPNYSSELNVNALELEDSALYLCASSLGTGDFEKLFFGSGTQLSVL.